Listed below are T cell receptor beta chains from one sample, sequenced in a study of control samples from healthy donors and cancer patients. Clones were sequenced by immunoSEQ multiplex PCR, and TCRdb holds only the in-frame ones, with some missing. The sample consists of about 39,000 clones, over 70% of them appearing once. The specimen was PBMCs. The origin of the receptors is a woman aged 60 to 75 with lung cancer. CDR3s include the opening cysteine and the closing phenylalanine or tryptophan. The D gene is left open where the match is weak. Clone size is shown for a subset of rows, as once, few, many or a class of expanded clone.

TRBJ1-1 TRBD1 TRBV6-5 . TGTGCCAGCAGGAGGACAGGGGGGTCGAACACTGAAGCTTTCTTT CASRRTGGSNTEAFF
TRBJ2-7 . TRBV29-1 . TGCAGCGTTCTTAATTCCTACGAGCAGTACTTC CSVLNSYEQYF
TRBJ2-1 TRBD2 TRBV5-1 once TGCGCCAGCAGCTTGGTTGCGGGAGTTACGGGTGAGCAGTTCTTC CASSLVAGVTGEQFF
TRBJ2-7 . TRBV6-5 . TGTGCCAGCAGCCGTAAACTGGACTACGAGCAGTACTTC CASSRKLDYEQYF
TRBJ1-2 TRBD1 TRBV6-2/TRBV6-3 few TGTGCCAGCAGCCGTACAGGGGCCGAAAACTATGGCTACACCTTC CASSRTGAENYGYTF
TRBJ2-7 TRBD2 TRBV5-4 . TGTGCCAGCAGCTCCCAACTAGCGGGGGATCTCGAGCAGTACTTC CASSSQLAGDLEQYF
TRBJ1-5 . TRBV6-5 medium-sized TGTGCCAGCAGTTACTCTCAGGATCAGCCCCAGCATTTT CASSYSQDQPQHF
TRBJ2-5 . TRBV6-1 . TGTGCCAGCAGTGAAATGCCTAGCCAAGAGACCCAGTACTTC CASSEMPSQETQYF
TRBJ1-2 . TRBV5-1 . TGCGCCAGCAGGGGGAATAACTATGGCTACACCTTC CASRGNNYGYTF
TRBJ1-6 TRBD1 TRBV6-5 . TGTGCCAGCAGCCTGGGACAGCTTAATTCACCCCTCCACTTT CASSLGQLNSPLHF
TRBJ2-3 TRBD2 TRBV30 few TGTGCCTGGAAGTCGTTGGGACTAGCGGGAAACGGAGATACGCAGTATTTT CAWKSLGLAGNGDTQYF
TRBJ2-3 TRBD2 TRBV7-2 . TGTGCCAGCAGCCTAAGCGGGAGGGCCGAGGATACGCAGTATTTT CASSLSGRAEDTQYF
TRBJ1-5 . TRBV12-3/TRBV12-4 . TGTGCCAGCAGTTTCGAGGGACAGCCCCAGCATTTT CASSFEGQPQHF
TRBJ2-1 . TRBV2 few TGTGCCAGCAGCCGGGGGCAAAATGAGCAGTTCTTC CASSRGQNEQFF
TRBJ2-7 . TRBV19 once TGTGCCAGTAGGGACGATCGCCGTTGGTACTTC CASRDDRRWYF
TRBJ1-5 . TRBV6-6 . TGTGCCAGCAGTTACGGTGTGGCTTTCAATCAGCCCCAGCATTTT CASSYGVAFNQPQHF
TRBJ2-7 TRBD2 TRBV29-1 . TGCAGCGCTGCGCCAACCGGGGGGGGCAGATACGAGCAGTACTTC CSAAPTGGGRYEQYF
TRBJ2-5 . TRBV9 . TGTGCCAGCAGCGTAGCAGCCGGTTTGGGAGAGACCCAGTACTTC CASSVAAGLGETQYF
TRBJ2-3 . TRBV7-6 . TGTGCCAGCAGCTTAGCATTCACAGATACGCAGTATTTT CASSLAFTDTQYF
TRBJ1-5 . TRBV4-2 . TGTGCCAGCAGCCAAGATAACGGTAATCAGCCCCAGCATTTT CASSQDNGNQPQHF
TRBJ2-1 TRBD1 TRBV18 . TGTGCCAGCTCCCCAGAGGTACAGGGGTACAATGAGCAGTTCTTC CASSPEVQGYNEQFF
TRBJ1-4 . TRBV29-1 . TGCAGCGTTGGTCGAGATGAAAAACTGTTTTTT CSVGRDEKLFF
TRBJ2-7 TRBD2 TRBV7-3 . TGTGCCAGCGGACTAGCGGGAGGTACAGCCTACGAGCAGTACTTC CASGLAGGTAYEQYF
TRBJ2-5 . TRBV2 . TGTGCCAGCGGTCGGTTTGTGGCGGAGACCCAGTACTTC CASGRFVAETQYF
TRBJ1-5 . TRBV7-2 . TGTGCCAGCAGCTCCCGGGACCCGGGCCAGCCCCAGCATTTT CASSSRDPGQPQHF
TRBJ2-1 . TRBV27 . TGTGCCAGCAGTTTAAGCAGCAATGAGCAGTTCTTC CASSLSSNEQFF
TRBJ1-1 TRBD1 TRBV25-1 . TGTGCCAGCAGTGAATATGGGGACAGTCCGGAAGCTTTCTTT CASSEYGDSPEAFF
TRBJ2-2 TRBD1 TRBV19 . TGTGCCAGTAGTATACTGGTGGACAGGGGAGGTTCCGGGGAGCTGTTTTTT CASSILVDRGGSGELFF
TRBJ1-2 . TRBV30 . TGTGCCTGGGGAGAGGGCTTCGGAGGGGGGAACTATGGCTACACCTTC CAWGEGFGGGNYGYTF
TRBJ2-1 . TRBV9 . TGTGCCAGCAGCGTAGGAGCGGATGGGGGCAACAATGAGCAGTTCTTC CASSVGADGGNNEQFF
TRBJ2-2 TRBD1 TRBV7-3 . TGTGCCAGCAGCCCGGACAGGGGGCTCGGGGAGCTGTTTTTT CASSPDRGLGELFF
TRBJ2-7 . TRBV4-1 . TGCGCCAGCAGCCAGGACAGCGGGGACTCCTACGAGCAGTACTTC CASSQDSGDSYEQYF
TRBJ1-3 . TRBV5-1 few TGCGCCAGCAAAGAAACCATCGGGGGTGGAAACACCATATATTTT CASKETIGGGNTIYF
TRBJ2-3 . TRBV2 . TGTGCCAGCAGTAGGGAAAACACAGATACGCAGTATTTT CASSRENTDTQYF
TRBJ1-6 TRBD1 TRBV5-1 . TGCGCCAGCAGCTTGGAGGTACAGGGGAATTCACCCCTCCACTTT CASSLEVQGNSPLHF
TRBJ2-2 TRBD1 TRBV6-2/TRBV6-3 . TGTGCCAGCAGTTCACAGGGGGCCGGGGAGCTGTTTTTT CASSSQGAGELFF
TRBJ1-1 . TRBV20-1 . TGCAGTGCTAGTCCCCCCGAGGGGAGCACTGAAGCTTTCTTT CSASPPEGSTEAFF
TRBJ2-2 . TRBV5-1 . TGCGCCAGCACCCCGGGACAGAACACCGGGGAGCTGTTTTTT CASTPGQNTGELFF
TRBJ1-2 . TRBV4-1 . TGCGCCAGCAGCCAAGATAAAACCCAGGATAGATACCGGGACTATGGCTACACCTTC CASSQDKTQDRYRDYGYTF
TRBJ1-5 . TRBV4-1 once TGCGCCAGCAGCCAAGATTCTGCCTCTAGGGGGCCCCAGCATTTT CASSQDSASRGPQHF
TRBJ1-1 . TRBV10-1 . TGCGCCAGCAGTCCCACAGGGAGGGGGAACACTGAAGCTTTCTTT CASSPTGRGNTEAFF
TRBJ2-5 . TRBV7-8 . TGTGCCAGCAGCTTAGACAGGGGAGGAGGACAAGAGACCCAGTACTTC CASSLDRGGGQETQYF
TRBJ2-5 TRBD2 TRBV5-6 . TGTGCCAGCAGCTCCACGGGACTAGAGGGGGGAGAGACCCAGTACTTC CASSSTGLEGGETQYF
TRBJ1-5 TRBD1 TRBV9 . TGTGCCAGCAGCACCGGGACAGGAAATCAGCCCCAGCATTTT CASSTGTGNQPQHF
TRBJ1-1 TRBD1 TRBV10-3 once TGTGCCACCGCATCACCTCAAGACAGGGCGAACACTGAAGCTTTCTTT CATASPQDRANTEAFF
TRBJ2-1 TRBD1 TRBV10-1 . TGCGCCAGCAGCGATGACAGGGGCGGCAATGAGCAGTTCTTC CASSDDRGGNEQFF